Sequencing of this T cell receptor (beta chain) was carried out in a study of cytomegalovirus exposure and HLA in healthy donors. With regard to this clone: No antigen is known for it.

Findings and caveats of the study: A later analysis revealed that TCR association rates differed between HLA loci, peaking at DRB1 and bottoming out at HLA-C. In vitro testing confirmed a few CMV-associated chains as specific for CMV antigens. Immune exposure data for these donors was limited to CMV serostatus.

13 Jbeta primers and 60 Vbeta primers were used for the PCR. The table came from immunoSEQ multiplex PCR; TCRdb's copy has only in-frame clones and leaves some out. The sample carries approximately 160,000 clones, roughly four fifths recorded once. The clonotype originates from a man aged 18 to 29 in good health and CMV-seronegative. Sequencing was performed on PBMCs.

CDR3 coding DNA: TGTGCCAGCAGCTTAGTGGAGGGGTACGAGCAGTACTTC. It encodes CASSLVEGYEQYF. V and J are TRBV11-2 and TRBJ2-7; TRBD2 might be the D (6 bases). CDR3 length equals 13 residues. The germline CDR1 and CDR2 sequences are SGHAT and FQNNGV. V was shortened by 1 base and J by 4 bases, with 8 bases between the two germline ends.